Shown below are 17 T cell receptor beta chains from a single sample sequenced in a study of graft-versus-host responses after intestinal transplantation. Libraries were prepared by immunoSEQ multiplex PCR; TCRdb keeps only in-frame clonotypes and omits some of them. The sample includes around 16,000 clones, roughly 86% of them seen just once. The sequenced sample was bone marrow, obtained approximately 120 days after intestinal transplantation. The receptor set was obtained from a human patient who received an intestinal transplant, so some T cells may come from the graft donor.

This chain connects TRBV5-5 to TRBJ2-5, with unresolved D. The J call may be incorrect, as the DNA end agrees better with TRBJ2-7. The length of the CDR3 is 15 residues. Germline CDR1 is SGHKS and CDR2 is YYEKEE (reference sequence). This CDR3 reads CASCAGYPNSYEQYF. The CDR3 DNA reads TGTGCCAGTTGTGCTGGGTACCCCAATTCCTACGAGCAGTACTTC.

As concerns this clone: This same CDR3 is encoded by further DNA sequences in the sample. The chain links TRBV6-1 to TRBJ2-7; 10 bases fit TRBD2. The CDR3 is 15 residues long. Germline CDR1 is MNHNS and CDR2 is SASEGT. V was pared by 1 base and J by 0 bases, with 0 bases of the junction left unmatched. The CDR3 sequence: CASSEGLAGSYEQYF. CDR3 nucleotides: TGTGCCAGCAGTGAAGGACTAGCGGGCTCCTACGAGCAGTACTTC.

CDR3 protein: CASSPIGTGTFYEQFF. CDR3 in DNA: TGTGCCAGCAGTCCTATCGGGACAGGGACGTTCTATGAGCAGTTCTTC. V is TRBV27 and J is TRBJ2-1, with 9 bases matching TRBD1. The CDR3 consists of 16 residues. V was clipped by 5 bases and J by 8 bases; unmatched bases: 13. The germline V gene has CDR1 MNHEY and CDR2 SMNVEV (reference sequence).

The CDR3 DNA follows: TGTGCCAGCAGCCTGGATGGGGCTAGTGGTCGCGAGCAGTACTTC. Protein sequence: CASSLDGASGREQYF. The chain joins TRBV7-2 to TRBJ2-7, with a tentative D call TRBD1 (5 bases). The CDR3 runs to 15 residues. CDR1 SGHTA and CDR2 FQGNSA come from the germline V gene. Trimming shortened V by 5 bases and J by 6 bases, and 20 bases separated the two germline ends.

The chain employs TRBV7-9 and TRBJ1-6; D is undetermined. CDR1 and CDR2 from the germline V gene are SEHNR and FQNEAQ (reference sequence). V lost 1 base to trimming and J lost 7 bases, with 17 bases between them. There are 17 residues in the CDR3. CDR3 sequence (DNA): TGTGCCAGCAGCTTAGTGACCCGGCACCCGGGGAATTCACCCCTCCACTTT. Protein product: CASSLVTRHPGNSPLHF.

The table lists this clone with a few counts. This rearrangement joins TRBV7-6 to TRBJ1-3, with D perhaps TRBD1 (5 bases). The CDR3 length is 14 residues. Trimming removed 4 bases at V and 4 bases at J, with 11 bases between. Germline V gives CDR1 SGHVS, CDR2 FNYEAQ. The CDR3 DNA sequence: TGTGCCAGCAGCTCCCCGGGACTCGGAAACACCATATATTTT. Translating it yields CASSSPGLGNTIYF.

V and J are TRBV6-6 and TRBJ2-3; D is undetermined. CDR3 length: 15 amino acids. Between the trimmed V and J ends, which lost 2 bases and 2 bases, there was a span of 11 bases. Germline lookup yields CDR1 MNHNY and CDR2 SVGAGI (reference sequence). The CDR3 is CASSYGPVTTDTQYF. DNA of the CDR3: TGTGCCAGCAGTTACGGGCCAGTCACCACAGATACGCAGTATTTT.

The chain is built from TRBV9 and TRBJ2-1; 14 bases agree with TRBD2. This CDR3 has 16 residues. Trimming cost V 3 bases and J 7 bases; bases outside gene matches: 6. Per germline, CDR1 SGDLS and CDR2 YYNGEE. This CDR3 is CASSGTGTSGSNEQFF. The CDR3 DNA follows: TGTGCCAGCAGCGGCACCGGGACTAGCGGGAGTAATGAGCAGTTCTTC.

The chain recombines TRBV9 with TRBJ2-1; D is unresolved. This CDR3 has 15 residues. V was clipped by 0 bases and J by 4 bases, with 11 bases between them. Germline V gene lookup returns CDR1 SGDLS and CDR2 YYNGEE. In nucleotides, the CDR3 is TGTGCCAGCAGCGTAGGGTCAGGCGTTTACAATGAGCAGTTCTTC. This sequence encodes CASSVGSGVYNEQFF.

The rearrangement uses TRBV27 and TRBJ2-2; D not certain. This CDR3 has 14 amino acids. The V gene's germline CDR1 is MNHEY and CDR2 SMNVEV (reference sequence). Trimming shortened V by 2 bases and J by 2 bases, and 6 bases separated the two germline ends. CDR3 sequence: CASSLSLNTGELFF. As DNA, the CDR3 is TGTGCCAGCAGTTTAAGCCTAAACACCGGGGAGCTGTTTTTT.

J is TRBJ1-1 and V is TRBV11-2; D gene unclear. Germline values: CDR1 SGHAT, CDR2 FQNNGV. The CDR3 is made up of 13 amino acids. V lost 7 bases to trimming and J lost 6 bases, with 15 bases between them. The CDR3 reads CASTYRQAAEAFF. In DNA form, the CDR3 reads TGTGCCAGCACCTATAGGCAGGCCGCTGAAGCTTTCTTT.

This chain uses TRBV9 with TRBJ2-1; possibly TRBD2 for D (5 bases). Trimming removed 3 bases at V and 0 bases at J, with 10 bases between. This CDR3 spans 15 amino acids. Looked up from germline, CDR1 is SGDLS and CDR2 is YYNGEE. This CDR3 is CASSAAGGSYNEQFF. The DNA of the CDR3 is TGTGCCAGCAGCGCAGCCGGAGGCTCCTACAATGAGCAGTTCTTC.

The rearrangement uses TRBV13 and TRBJ1-6; the D gene is possibly TRBD1 (5 bases). The CDR3 covers 12 residues. The germline V and J ends were trimmed by 6 bases and 9 bases, with 9 bases remaining between them. Germline V gene lookup returns CDR1 PRHDT and CDR2 FYEKMQ (reference sequence). In nucleotides, the CDR3 is TGTGCCAGCAGAGAGGGGAGTTCACCCCTCCACTTT. Amino acids: CASREGSSPLHF.

Points on this clone: Compared with germline, one end of the junction differs, possibly owing to a read error. The rearrangement joins TRBV11-3 to TRBJ1-1; TRBD1 might be the D (6 bases). CDR1 and CDR2 (germline): SGHNT, YENEEA. The CDR3 sequence is 13 residues long. The CDR3 nucleotides are TGTGCCAGCAGCCCTCCAGGGGACACTGAAGCTTCCTTT. The encoded protein is CASSPPGDTEASF.

The CDR3 reads CAISPTGQETQYF. In DNA, the CDR3 is TGTGCCATCAGCCCGACAGGGCAAGAGACCCAGTACTTC. This sequence joins TRBV10-3 and TRBJ2-5, with TRBD1 matching 7 bases. The CDR3 has 13 amino acids. Germline V CDR1 and CDR2: ENHRY, SYGVKD. J lost 2 bases, V lost 6 bases, and 3 bases had no gene match.

The chain joins TRBV7-2 to TRBJ2-7; 10 bases line up with TRBD2. V trimming: 6 bases; J trimming: 4 bases; junction bases outside the gene matches: 9. CDR1 is SGHTA and CDR2 is FQGNSA in the germline V gene. The CDR3 consists of 15 residues. In DNA form, the CDR3 reads TGTGCCAGCAGACGAACCCTAGCGGGAGTTTACGAGCAGTACTTC. Protein: CASRRTLAGVYEQYF.

The rearrangement links TRBV5-4 to TRBJ2-1, with D tentatively TRBD1 or TRBD2 (5 bases each). The CDR3 length is 16 residues. The germline V gene has CDR1 SGHNT and CDR2 YYREEE (reference sequence). V was clipped by 4 bases and J by 1 base, with 15 bases between them. CDR3 loop: CASSGAEWGSYNEQFF. CDR3 DNA: TGTGCCAGCAGCGGAGCTGAGTGGGGGTCCTACAATGAGCAGTTCTTC.